In this sample, the clone carrying this T cell receptor beta chain turned up many times. The antigen remains undetermined. This record belongs to a study of T-cell reconstitution after alpha-beta-depleted transplantation in children. The TCRbeta library incorporated unique molecular identifiers. One entry per CDR3 protein, called by TCRdb with MiXCR from the PCR reads. The table includes about 460,000 distinct CDR3 sequences, about 10% detected once. Findings and caveats of the study: T-cell counts and diversity at one year following transplant were attributed mainly to newly produced T cells.

Germline V gene data show CDR1 as LGHNA and CDR2 as YNFKEQ. After removal of 0 bases from V and 6 bases from J, the junction contained 2 bases not matched to a gene. The CDR3 loop spans 15 amino acids. The source material was PBMCs, sampled before TCRalphabeta/CD19-depleted stem cell transplant. The TCR originated in a child aged 2 to 15 with inherited bone marrow failure, due to receive a stem cell transplant. The rearrangement uses TRBV4-2 and TRBJ2-2; 9 positions match TRBD2. CDR3 amino acids: CASSQDPSGAGELFF. CDR3 nucleotide sequence: TGTGCCAGCAGCCAAGATCCTAGCGGGGCCGGGGAGCTGTTTTTT.